This T cell receptor (beta chain) derives from a study of T-cell memory formation after mild COVID-19. Study summary: Largely donor-specific sequence clusters came from a couple of donors.

MiXCR, applied by TCRdb to the 5' RACE reads, yields one record per CDR3 protein. The sample lists around 310,000 distinct CDR3 sequences; more than 15% were seen once. This clonotype was seen ten or more times. Germline V lookup: CDR1 SGHTA, CDR2 FQGTGA. The length of the CDR3 is 17 residues. V lost 5 bases and J lost 4; bases outside the gene matches: 8. The rearrangement uses TRBV7-3 and TRBJ2-1; 13 bases align to TRBD2. Material for sequencing was PBMCs or a T cell subset sorted from them (not recorded which). The receptor was derived from a man aged 18 to 29 who had mild COVID-19 (a few samples of this study predate the infection). Cell type and time point are not known. The CDR3 here is CASSPPGLAGMYNEQFF. The CDR3 DNA reads as TGTGCCAGCAGCCCCCCGGGACTAGCGGGGATGTACAATGAGCAGTTCTTC.